This T cell receptor (beta chain) was retrieved from a study of human T cells and chemical hapten exposure. With 5 bases clipped from V and 3 bases from J, the junction kept 7 bases outside the gene matches. Per the germline V gene, CDR1 is DFQATT and CDR2 is SNEGSKA (reference sequence). CDR3 length equals 13 residues. Extraction yielded total RNA from whole blood (unfractionated). TCRdb reprocessed the 5' RACE reads with MiXCR, giving one entry per CDR3 protein. This table has 81,000 or so distinct CDR3 sequences, roughly 8% appearing once. The source of this sequence is a male donor in good health. The rearrangement joins TRBV20-1 to TRBJ2-7, with TRBD1 matching over 7 bases. The CDR3 sequence: CSAGSGTVYEQYF. The DNA of the CDR3 is TGCAGTGCTGGCTCAGGGACAGTCTACGAGCAGTACTTC.